This TCR beta chain was documented in a study of blood T cell repertoires in COVID-19. Study details: Spain, Italy and the United States supplied samples that represented acute and convalescent COVID-19. T cells, B-cell-depleted T cells, or PBMCs supplied cDNA or gDNA.

Methods used by the authors: Amplifying reference gene primers gave estimates of nucleated cell counts. This table comes from immunoSEQ multiplex PCR, and its TCRdb copy is limited to in-frame clones, with some not included. From that table come the V and J calls and clone size; the DNA was used to work out D and trimming. This sample yields roughly 380,000 clones, of which approximately 81% are seen a single time; roughly 3.4% belongs to the top ten. V was cut by 4 bases and J by 2 bases, with 14 bases left in between. Per germline, CDR1 KGHDR and CDR2 SFDVKD. CDR3 length: 16 amino acids. This receptor was identified in a woman aged 18-35 years with acute or convalescent COVID-19. The J gene is TRBJ2-1, the V gene TRBV24-1; D is perhaps TRBD2 (5 bases). The sequenced sample was peripheral blood. CDR3 sequence reads: CATSDQGLPPYNEQFF. The CDR3 DNA follows: TGTGCCACCAGTGACCAAGGACTTCCGCCCTACAATGAGCAGTTCTTC.